This T cell receptor (beta chain) was identified during a study of blood T cell repertoires in COVID-19 (dated by TCRdb to the early 2020s). At the level of the whole study: The collaborator samples originated in the United States, Italy and Spain and spanned the acute and convalescent phases of COVID-19. Where available, HLA class I and class II types were obtained from metadata supplied by the sample provider rather than from assay-based typing. The dataset comprised deeply sampled blood TCRbeta repertoires from subjects exposed to, actively infected with, or recovered from COVID-19. Sample metadata almost always included a de-identified subject ID, COVID-19 status, age in years and sex. The prospective study material was composed of cDNA or gDNA derived from T cells, B-cell-depleted T cells, or PBMCs. The samples were drawn from two sources: the first 160 participants of the ongoing ImmuneRACE study, and fewer than 1,500 subjects contributed by 6 global collaborators. The repertoires were made available in a free public database intended to serve as a resource for research on the immune response to SARS-CoV-2. Overall results and qualifications from the work: Clinical and demographic metadata were provided uncurated, with the amount varying by source and participant.

Of note for this clone: Its specific antigen is unknown. It has no much larger one-base neighbor in the sample; base qualities were not kept. Other DNA sequences within the sample encode an identical CDR3.

In the prospective study, participants were roughly 18 to 100 years old, resided in approximately 25 geographic areas of the United States, and were enrolled through a virtual design. In the prospective study, cohorts were assigned on the basis of participant-reported clinical history obtained from a screening survey and a study questionnaire. Recovered participants in ImmuneRACE Cohort 3 were defined as having two consecutive negative NP/OP PCR tests, clearance from a healthcare professional, or resolution of symptoms. Each participant in the prospective study had whole blood, serum and a nasopharyngeal or oropharyngeal swab collected by mobile phlebotomists. Participants in the prospective study had the option to provide additional blood draws and questionnaires over a roughly 2-month period. Before DNA extraction, blood samples from the prospective study were shipped at room temperature or frozen.

TCRbeta CDR3 regions were amplified from genomic DNA by means of the immunoSEQ Assay, a bias-controlled multiplex PCR. The original pipeline was this. Within the assay, amplification of reference gene primers was used to estimate how many nucleated cells each sample contained. To quantify the absolute abundance of each unique TCRbeta CDR3 rearrangement, sequence reads were collapsed and filtered. Productive Simpson clonality was computed per sample as the square root of Simpson's diversity index over productive rearrangements. Sourced from immuneACCESS, this table was stored by TCRdb with only in-frame sequences that have V and J called. A share of the clones is absent; for the studies checked, an unresolved V gene accounts for under half, and the remainder has no known explanation. D and trimming were read from the DNA, whereas the V and J calls and clone size are those reported in that table. The table for this sample lists about 380,000 clones; 70% to 90% of them were counted only once. The ten largest clones capture 1% to 1.5% of the sample.

The CDR3 runs 13 amino acids, cysteine and phenylalanine included. The kept DNA is CDR3 alone, 39 bases in frame from the first base. V loses 1 base at its end and J loses 5 bases; junction bases beyond the gene matches: 0. The germline V gene (reference sequence) supplies CDR1 GTSNPN and CDR2 SVGIG. The sequence links TRBV30 to TRBJ1-5, and TRBD1 matches 9 of the central bases. This TCR came from a man aged 25 to 45 who had recovered from COVID-19. The material sequenced was PBMCs or T cells enriched from blood (not recorded which). The nucleotide sequence reads TGTGCCTGGAGTGGACAGGGGGATCAGCCCCAGCATTTT. It encodes CAWSGQGDQPQHF.